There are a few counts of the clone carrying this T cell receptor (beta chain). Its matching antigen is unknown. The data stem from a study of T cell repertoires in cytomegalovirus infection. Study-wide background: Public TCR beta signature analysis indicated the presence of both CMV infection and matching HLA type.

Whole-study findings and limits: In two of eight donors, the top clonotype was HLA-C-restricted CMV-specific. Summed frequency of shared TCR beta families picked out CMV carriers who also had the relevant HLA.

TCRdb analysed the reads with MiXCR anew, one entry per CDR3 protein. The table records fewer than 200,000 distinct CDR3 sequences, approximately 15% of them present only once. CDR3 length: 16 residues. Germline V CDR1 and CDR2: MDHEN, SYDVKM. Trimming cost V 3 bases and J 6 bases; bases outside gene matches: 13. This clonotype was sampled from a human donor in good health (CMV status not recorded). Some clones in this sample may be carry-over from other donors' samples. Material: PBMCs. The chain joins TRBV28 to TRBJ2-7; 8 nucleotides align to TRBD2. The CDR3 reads CASSFPKLSGGSEQYF. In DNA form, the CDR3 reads TGTGCCAGCAGTTTTCCCAAGTTAAGCGGGGGCTCCGAGCAGTACTTC.